This T cell receptor beta chain was observed in a study of vaccination and CD4 T cells after COVID-19. The Oncomine TCR Beta short-read assay sequenced DNA from cultured CD4+ T cells. From CD4+ T cells that had been cultured, genomic DNA was extracted. One entry per CDR3 protein, called by TCRdb with MiXCR from the PCR reads. The sample consists of some 7,000 distinct CDR3 sequences, approximately 30% of them appearing once. Treatment given: roughly 10-day PBMC culture with coronavirus spike peptide pools or control peptides (ViraFEST assay). One should note that the unexposed donor's CD4+ T cells were collected before the COVID-19 pandemic (2011-2018). ViraFEST relied on peptide pools to expand antigen-specific T cells; the TCRs were sequenced afterward. Culture of two million PBMCs per well took place with 10 IU/ml IL-2 and roughly 9.5 ug/ml peptide pools. It was on days 3 and 7 that half the medium was replaced with fresh IL-2 medium.

In the case of this clonotype: Its specificity is not known.

V was trimmed by 1 base and J by 0 bases, leaving 6 bases between them. The CDR3 is made up of 15 amino acids. Germline CDR1 SEHNR, CDR2 FQNEAQ (reference sequence). This sequence was found in a human donor in good health. Sequenced input: CD4+ T cells from blood, cultured in vitro. The chain uses TRBV7-9 and TRBJ1-4; unclear D gene. The CDR3, as DNA: TGTGCCAGCAGCTTAGTGTTACCAACTAATGAAAAACTGTTTTTT. This encodes CASSLVLPTNEKLFF. Full variable domain (rest looked up from reference TRBV7-9 and TRBJ1-4): DTGVSQNPRHKITKRGQNVTFRCDPISEHNRLYWYRQTLGQGPEFLTYFQNEAQLEKSRLLSDRFSAERPKGSFSTLEIQRTEQGDSAMYLCASSLVLPTNEKLFFGSGTQLSVL.